Listed below are T cell receptor beta chains from one sample, sequenced in a study of brain T cells in children with intractable seizures. Only in-frame clones appear in the TCRdb table, and some are missing; sequencing was by immunoSEQ multiplex PCR. The sample lists hundreds of thousands of clones; nearly 95% were seen once. This sample comprised peripheral blood, obtained 4 to 6 months after surgery. The receptors were sampled from a boy under two years old with tuberous sclerosis and intractable seizures. Each CDR3 is given with its conserved first and last residue. The order of the fields is V gene, J gene, D gene, clone size, CDR3 protein, CDR3 DNA. D genes are given only for firm matches. Clone size is stated in some rows and not others, as once, few, many or a class when expanded.

TRBV6-5	TRBJ1-5	NA	NA	CASRSIGSNQPQHF	TGTGCCAGCAGGAGTATAGGTAGCAATCAGCCCCAGCATTTT
TRBV7-9	TRBJ1-2	TRBD1	NA	CASSSRLGRNPGGDYGYTF	TGTGCCAGCAGCTCACGACTAGGGCGGAACCCAGGGGGCGATTATGGCTACACCTTC
TRBV5-5	TRBJ1-3	NA	NA	CASSLGHSGNTIYF	TGTGCCAGCAGCTTGGGACACTCTGGAAACACCATATATTTT
TRBV7-9	TRBJ1-1	NA	once	CASSPRGRVTEAFF	TGTGCCAGCAGCCCCCGTGGCAGGGTCACTGAAGCTTTCTTT
TRBV6-1	TRBJ2-7	NA	NA	CASSEAAWSSYEQYF	TGTGCCAGCAGTGAAGCGGCGTGGAGCTCCTACGAGCAGTACTTC
TRBV27	TRBJ1-2	TRBD1	NA	CASSFKWTGTGYTF	TGTGCCAGCAGTTTCAAATGGACAGGGACCGGCTACACCTTC
TRBV5-4	TRBJ2-1	TRBD1	NA	CASSQDGTGGSNEQFF	TGTGCCAGCAGCCAGGACGGGACAGGGGGCTCTAATGAGCAGTTCTTC
TRBV25-1	TRBJ2-1	TRBD2	NA	CASSDASGMYEQFF	TGTGCCAGCAGTGACGCTAGCGGGATGTATGAGCAGTTCTTC
TRBV11-1	TRBJ2-7	TRBD2	NA	CASSLPTSGNEQYF	TGTGCCAGCAGCCTCCCGACTAGCGGGAACGAGCAGTACTTC
TRBV2	TRBJ1-1	NA	NA	CASGETEAFF	TGTGCCAGCGGGGAGACTGAAGCTTTCTTT
TRBV13	TRBJ1-3	NA	NA	CASSHQSSGNTIYF	TGTGCCAGCAGCCACCAGTCCTCTGGAAACACCATATATTTT
TRBV12-5	TRBJ2-6	NA	NA	CASGYKPLDFLLSSGANVLTF	TGTGCTAGTGGCTACAAGCCCTTAGACTTCCTCCTGAGCTCTGGGGCCAACGTCCTGACTTTC
TRBV7-8	TRBJ1-2	NA	NA	CASSLDGALGSNYGYTF	TGTGCCAGCAGCTTAGATGGAGCCCTCGGCTCTAACTATGGCTACACCTTC
TRBV4-2	TRBJ2-3	TRBD2	NA	CASSQARASGRGDTQYF	TGTGCCAGCAGCCAAGCTAGGGCTAGCGGGAGAGGAGATACGCAGTATTTT
TRBV24-1	TRBJ2-3	NA	NA	CATSDSFSRLDTQYF	TGTGCCACCAGTGATTCCTTTTCGAGGTTAGATACGCAGTATTTT
TRBV19	TRBJ1-2	NA	few	CAIKGGNNYGYTF	TGTGCCATAAAAGGGGGGAACAACTATGGCTACACCTTC
TRBV7-6	TRBJ2-1	NA	few	CASSFPPGEVSSYNEQFF	TGTGCCAGCAGCTTCCCTCCTGGGGAAGTTAGCTCCTACAATGAGCAGTTCTTC
TRBV7-3	TRBJ1-1	NA	once	CASSQSDMNTEAFF	TGTGCCAGCAGCCAAAGTGACATGAACACTGAAGCTTTCTTT
TRBV6-5	TRBJ2-7	NA	NA	CAVPRDHYEQYF	TGTGCCGTCCCGCGGGATCACTACGAGCAGTACTTC
TRBV4-1	TRBJ2-3	NA	NA	CASSGRGAADTQYF	TGCGCCAGCAGCGGGAGGGGGGCCGCAGATACGCAGTATTTT
TRBV5-4	TRBJ2-3	NA	once	CASSPNVEGVDTQYF	TGTGCCAGCAGCCCAAACGTAGAGGGGGTGGATACGCAGTATTTT
TRBV9	TRBJ2-7	TRBD2	NA	CASSPSSGYEQYF	TGTGCCAGCAGCCCCTCTAGCGGTTACGAGCAGTACTTC
TRBV6-5	TRBJ2-3	NA	NA	CASRASGLDTQYF	TGTGCCAGCAGGGCGTCGGGGCTAGATACGCAGTATTTT
TRBV13	TRBJ1-4	TRBD1	NA	CASSLGRRTGEREKLFF	TGTGCCAGCAGCTTAGGCCGGCGGACAGGGGAAAGGGAAAAACTGTTTTTT
TRBV24-1	TRBJ1-2	NA	few	CATSGAGNYGYTF	TGTGCCACCAGTGGTGCGGGTAACTATGGCTACACCTTC
TRBV5-1	TRBJ1-5	NA	NA	CASSLGGNNQPQHF	TGCGCCAGCAGCTTGGGAGGAAACAATCAGCCCCAGCATTTT
TRBV30	TRBJ1-3	NA	NA	CAWSVGPSGNTIYF	TGTGCCTGGAGTGTAGGTCCCAGCGGAAACACCATATATTTT